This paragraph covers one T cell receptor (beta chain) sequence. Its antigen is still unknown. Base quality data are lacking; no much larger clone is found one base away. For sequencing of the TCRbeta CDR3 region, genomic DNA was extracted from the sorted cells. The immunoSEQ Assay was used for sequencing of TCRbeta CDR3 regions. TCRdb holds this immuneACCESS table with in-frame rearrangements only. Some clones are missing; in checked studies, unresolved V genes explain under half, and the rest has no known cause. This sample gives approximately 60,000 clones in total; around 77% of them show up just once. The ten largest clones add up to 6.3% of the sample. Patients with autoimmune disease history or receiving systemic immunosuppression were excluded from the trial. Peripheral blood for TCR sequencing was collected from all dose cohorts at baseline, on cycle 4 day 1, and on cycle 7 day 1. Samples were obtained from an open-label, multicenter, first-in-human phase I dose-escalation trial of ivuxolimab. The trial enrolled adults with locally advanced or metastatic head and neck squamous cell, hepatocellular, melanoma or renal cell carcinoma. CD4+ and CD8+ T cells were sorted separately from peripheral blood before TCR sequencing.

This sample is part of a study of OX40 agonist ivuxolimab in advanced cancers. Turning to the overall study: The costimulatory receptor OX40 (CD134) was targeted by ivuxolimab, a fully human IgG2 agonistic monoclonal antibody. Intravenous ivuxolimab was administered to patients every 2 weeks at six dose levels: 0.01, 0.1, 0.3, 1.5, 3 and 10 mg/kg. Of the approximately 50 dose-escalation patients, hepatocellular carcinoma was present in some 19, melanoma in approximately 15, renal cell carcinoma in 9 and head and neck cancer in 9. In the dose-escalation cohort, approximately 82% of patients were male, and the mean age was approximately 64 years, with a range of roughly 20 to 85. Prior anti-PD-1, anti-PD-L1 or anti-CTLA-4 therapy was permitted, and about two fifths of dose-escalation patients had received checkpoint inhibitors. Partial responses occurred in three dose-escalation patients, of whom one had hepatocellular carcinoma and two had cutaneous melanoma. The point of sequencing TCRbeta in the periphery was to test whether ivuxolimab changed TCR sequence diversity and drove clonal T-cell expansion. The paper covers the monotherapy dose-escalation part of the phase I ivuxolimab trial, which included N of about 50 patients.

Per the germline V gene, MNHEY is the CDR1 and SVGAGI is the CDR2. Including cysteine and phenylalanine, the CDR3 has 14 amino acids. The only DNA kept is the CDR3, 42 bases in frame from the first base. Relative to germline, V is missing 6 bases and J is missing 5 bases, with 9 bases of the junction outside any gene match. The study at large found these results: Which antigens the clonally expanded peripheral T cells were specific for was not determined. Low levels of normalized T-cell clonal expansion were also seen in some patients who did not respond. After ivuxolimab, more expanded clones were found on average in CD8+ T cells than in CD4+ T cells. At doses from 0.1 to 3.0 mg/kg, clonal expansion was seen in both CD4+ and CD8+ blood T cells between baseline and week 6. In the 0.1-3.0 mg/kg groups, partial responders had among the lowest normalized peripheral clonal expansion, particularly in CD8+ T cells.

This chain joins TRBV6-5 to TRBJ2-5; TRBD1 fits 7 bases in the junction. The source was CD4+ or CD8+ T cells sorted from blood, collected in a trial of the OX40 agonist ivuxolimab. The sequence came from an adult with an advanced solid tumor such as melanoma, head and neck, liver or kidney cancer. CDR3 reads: CASRDRARQETQYF. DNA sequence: TGTGCCAGCAGAGACAGGGCCCGACAGGAGACCCAGTACTTC.